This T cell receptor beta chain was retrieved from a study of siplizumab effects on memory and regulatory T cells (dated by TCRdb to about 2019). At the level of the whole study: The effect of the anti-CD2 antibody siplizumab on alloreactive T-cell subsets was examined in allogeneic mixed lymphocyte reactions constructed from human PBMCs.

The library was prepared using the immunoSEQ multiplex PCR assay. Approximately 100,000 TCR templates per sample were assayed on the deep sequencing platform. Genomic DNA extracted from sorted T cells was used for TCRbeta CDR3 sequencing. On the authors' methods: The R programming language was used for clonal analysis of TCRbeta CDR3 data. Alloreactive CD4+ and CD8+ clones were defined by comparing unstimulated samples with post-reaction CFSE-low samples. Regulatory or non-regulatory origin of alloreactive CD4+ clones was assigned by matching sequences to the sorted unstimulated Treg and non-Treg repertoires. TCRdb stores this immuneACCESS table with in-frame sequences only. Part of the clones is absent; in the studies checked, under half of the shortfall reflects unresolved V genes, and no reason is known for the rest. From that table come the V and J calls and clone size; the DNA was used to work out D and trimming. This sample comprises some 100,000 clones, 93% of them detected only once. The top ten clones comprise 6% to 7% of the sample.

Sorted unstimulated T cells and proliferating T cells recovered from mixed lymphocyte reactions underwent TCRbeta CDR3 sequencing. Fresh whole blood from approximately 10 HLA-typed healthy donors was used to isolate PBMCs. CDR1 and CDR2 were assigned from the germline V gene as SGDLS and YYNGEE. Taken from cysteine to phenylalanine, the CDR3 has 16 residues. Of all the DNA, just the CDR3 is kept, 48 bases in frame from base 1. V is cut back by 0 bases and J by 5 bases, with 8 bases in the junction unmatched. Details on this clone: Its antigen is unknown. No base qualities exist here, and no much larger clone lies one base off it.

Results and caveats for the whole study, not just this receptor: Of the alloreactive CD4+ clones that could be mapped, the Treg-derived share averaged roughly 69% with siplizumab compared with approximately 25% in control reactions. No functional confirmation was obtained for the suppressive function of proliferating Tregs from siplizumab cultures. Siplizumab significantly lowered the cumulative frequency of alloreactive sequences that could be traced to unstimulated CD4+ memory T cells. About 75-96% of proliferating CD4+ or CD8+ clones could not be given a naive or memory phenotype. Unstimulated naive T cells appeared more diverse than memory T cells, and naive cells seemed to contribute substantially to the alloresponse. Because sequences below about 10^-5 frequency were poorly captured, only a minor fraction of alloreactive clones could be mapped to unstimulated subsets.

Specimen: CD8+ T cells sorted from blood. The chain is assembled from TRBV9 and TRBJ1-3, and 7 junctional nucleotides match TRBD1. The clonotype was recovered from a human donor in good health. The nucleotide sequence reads TGTGCCAGCAGCGTAGGTGGAGGGGGCCGTAGAAACACCATATATTTT. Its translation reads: CASSVGGGGRRNTIYF.